These T cell receptor beta chains were read from a single sample in a study of CD8 T cells in ankylosing spondylitis. TCRdb re-derived calls from the 5' RACE reads in MiXCR, one entry per CDR3 protein. The data contain 7,000 to 8,500 distinct CDR3 sequences, 8.2% of them singletons. The sample taken for sequencing was blood, either unsorted or a sorted T cell fraction (not recorded which). The receptors stem from a male donor with ankylosing spondylitis or in good health (not recorded which). The CDR3 runs from the conserved cysteine through the conserved F or W. The D gene is left open where the match is weak. Only some rows state a clone size, as once, few, many or a class for expanded clones.

d_call clone_size j_call v_call cdr3_nt cdr3_aa
TRBD2 few TRBJ2-1 TRBV9 TGTGCCAGCAGCTACGGGACTAGCGGGAGGAGCTCCTACAATGAGCAGTTCTTC CASSYGTSGRSSYNEQFF
TRBD1 . TRBJ2-1 TRBV9 TGTGCCAGCAGCCCCCTCGGACAGGTATACAATGAGCAGTTCTTC CASSPLGQVYNEQFF
TRBD2 medium-sized TRBJ2-1 TRBV9 TGTGCCAGCAGCCCCTTAGGACTAGTCCTGAATGAGCAGTTCTTC CASSPLGLVLNEQFF
. medium-sized TRBJ1-3 TRBV9 TGTGCCAGCAGCGTAGCGGGATCGGGGGCTGGAAACACCATATATTTT CASSVAGSGAGNTIYF
. many TRBJ2-2 TRBV9 TGTGCCAGCAGCGTAGGTACCATTAGTACCGGGGAGCTGTTTTTT CASSVGTISTGELFF
. . TRBJ2-6 TRBV9 TGTGCCACGTCGACAGGATCTGGGGCCAACGTCCTGACTTTC CATSTGSGANVLTF
TRBD1 . TRBJ2-5 TRBV9 TGTGCCAGCAGCACCACCCGATTCGGGACAGGGGCACAAGAGACCCAGTACTTC CASSTTRFGTGAQETQYF
. medium-sized TRBJ1-2 TRBV9 TGTGCCAGCAGCGTAGCTCTAGGGGGGAACTATGGCTACACCTTC CASSVALGGNYGYTF
TRBD2 medium-sized TRBJ2-2 TRBV9 TGTGCCAGCAGCGTAGGGCTAGCGGCAAGGGAGCTGTTTTTT CASSVGLAARELFF
TRBD2 medium-sized TRBJ2-1 TRBV9 TGTGCCAGCAGCGCCGGGACTAGAGGTGAGCAGTTCTTC CASSAGTRGEQFF
TRBD1 medium-sized TRBJ1-2 TRBV9 TGTGCCAGCAGCGAGACAGGGGGCAGCAACTATGGCTACACCTTC CASSETGGSNYGYTF
TRBD1 few TRBJ2-5 TRBV9 TGTGCCAGCAGCGCCGGGACAGGGGTCCAAGAGACCCAGTACTTC CASSAGTGVQETQYF
TRBD2 . TRBJ2-3 TRBV9 TGTGCCAGCAGCGTACCTAGCGGGGGGGCAACAGATACGCAGTATTTT CASSVPSGGATDTQYF
TRBD1 few TRBJ2-5 TRBV9 TGTGCCAGCAGCTCAGGGGGTGGCGAGACCCAGTACTTC CASSSGGGETQYF
TRBD1 few TRBJ1-5 TRBV9 TGTGCCAGCAGCGCAGGGGGCGCGGGTCAGCCCCAGCATTTT CASSAGGAGQPQHF
TRBD1 many TRBJ2-2 TRBV9 TGTGCCAGCAGCGACCAGACAGGGCGGACCGGGGAGCTGTTTTTT CASSDQTGRTGELFF
. medium-sized TRBJ1-2 TRBV9 TGTGCCAGCAGCGTAGGGGCCGATAACTATGGCTACACCTTC CASSVGADNYGYTF
. many TRBJ1-2 TRBV9 TGTGCCAGCAGGGGAGGGTATGGCTACACCTTC CASRGGYGYTF
TRBD1 many TRBJ2-4 TRBV9 TGTGCCAGCAGTGAACAGGGGTGGGGTAGGGACATTCAGTACTTC CASSEQGWGRDIQYF
. many TRBJ1-3 TRBV9 TGTGCCAGCAGCCCTCGGACAGCCGGGGGAAACACCATATATTTT CASSPRTAGGNTIYF
. . TRBJ2-2 TRBV9 TGTGCCAGCAGCGTACCCGGGGAGCTGTTTTTT CASSVPGELFF
TRBD2 many TRBJ2-1 TRBV9 TGTGCCAGCAGCGAGAGGACTAGCGGAACCCAATACAATGAGCAGTTCTTC CASSERTSGTQYNEQFF
TRBD1 . TRBJ2-5 TRBV9 TGTGCCAGCAGCGTAGCTTCCAGGGGGGAGACCCAGTACTTC CASSVASRGETQYF
. many TRBJ2-6 TRBV9 TGTGCCAGCGGTGGGGGGCCATTCTCTGGGGCCAACGTCCTGACTTTC CASGGGPFSGANVLTF
. . TRBJ2-3 TRBV9 TGTGCCAGCAGCGTAGAAACCGGGGGAGATACGCAGTATTTT CASSVETGGDTQYF
. . TRBJ2-2 TRBV9 TGTGCCAGCAGCCCCTCGGACCGAAACCTGTTCGCGAACACCGGGGAGCTGTTTTTT CASSPSDRNLFANTGELFF
. medium-sized TRBJ1-3 TRBV9 TGTGCCAGCAGCGCTAACAGGTTCTCCTCTGGAAACACCATATATTTT CASSANRFSSGNTIYF
. . TRBJ2-5 TRBV9 TGTGCCAGCAGCCGGGGGGAGACCCAGTACTTC CASSRGETQYF
. medium-sized TRBJ1-2 TRBV9 TGTGCCAGCAGCGGCTTGTATGGCTACACCTTC CASSGLYGYTF
. few TRBJ2-1 TRBV9 TGTGCCAGCAGCGGTTCCGGTAGCGGCTCCTACAATGAGCAGTTCTTC CASSGSGSGSYNEQFF
. many TRBJ2-2 TRBV9 TGTGCCAGCAATAGGGGGTCCGGGGAGCTGTTTTTT CASNRGSGELFF
TRBD2 many TRBJ2-2 TRBV9 TGTGCCAGCAGCAAAAAAGGGGGACTAGCGGGGAGCGGGAACACCGGGGAGCTGTTTTTT CASSKKGGLAGSGNTGELFF
. many TRBJ1-4 TRBV9 TGTGCCAGCAGCCGGGGCGGTGAAAAACTGTTTTTT CASSRGGEKLFF
. many TRBJ2-1 TRBV9 TGTGCCAGCAGCGTAGTCGAGGATGGGTCCTACAATGAGCAGTTCTTC CASSVVEDGSYNEQFF
. many TRBJ2-1 TRBV9 TGTGCCAGCAGCGTCGGGACAAACAATGAGCAGTTCTTC CASSVGTNNEQFF
. few TRBJ2-5 TRBV9 TGTGCCAGCAGCGCCGATACAGGTCACCTTGAAGAGACCCAGTACTTC CASSADTGHLEETQYF
. many TRBJ1-4 TRBV9 TGTGCCAGCAGCGGAGGTATGGGAGATGAGAATGAAAAACTGTTTTTT CASSGGMGDENEKLFF
. many TRBJ2-2 TRBV9 TGTGCCAGCAGCTCCCTAGGGAACACCGGGGAGCTGTTTTTT CASSSLGNTGELFF
TRBD1 medium-sized TRBJ1-4 TRBV9 TGTGCCAGCAGCGTTGGGACAGATGAAAAACTGTTTTTT CASSVGTDEKLFF
. medium-sized TRBJ2-4 TRBV9 TGTGCCAGCAGCGTAGCTTCGGGGGGCAGGGCGAATCTACAGTACTTC CASSVASGGRANLQYF
TRBD1 medium-sized TRBJ2-2 TRBV9 TGTGCCAGCAGCGTAGAGACAGGGGACACCGGGGAGCTGTTTTTT CASSVETGDTGELFF
TRBD2 . TRBJ2-1 TRBV9 TGTGCCAGCAGCGGACTAGCGGGAGAGGGTGAGCAGTTCTTC CASSGLAGEGEQFF
TRBD2 . TRBJ2-2 TRBV9 TGTGCCAGCAGCCCCCCTAGCGGGGGGGCCGCCGGGGAGCTGTTTTTT CASSPPSGGAAGELFF
. many TRBJ2-2 TRBV9 TGTGCCAGCAGCGGGTGGCTTCGGGGTCCTGCGAACACCGGGGAGCTGTTTTTT CASSGWLRGPANTGELFF
. . TRBJ2-1 TRBV9 TGTGCCAGCAGCGTAGCGGGGAAAGAGCAGTTCTTC CASSVAGKEQFF
. many TRBJ2-1 TRBV9 TGTGCCAGCAGCGTAGGCAGATCATCATACAATGAGCAGTTCTTC CASSVGRSSYNEQFF
. . TRBJ2-1 TRBV9 TGTGCCAGCAGCCTAGGGGGGGGGATTAATAGTGAGCAGTTCTTC CASSLGGGINSEQFF
TRBD1 . TRBJ2-6 TRBV9 TGTGCCAGCAGCGTAGATAGATTACAGGGGGCGTTCGACCGCTCTGGGGCCAACGTCCTGACTTTC CASSVDRLQGAFDRSGANVLTF
. few TRBJ2-1 TRBV9 TGTGCCAGCAGCGCAGCTCTTGGAACTCCACACAATGAGCAGTTCTTC CASSAALGTPHNEQFF
TRBD2 many TRBJ2-2 TRBV9 TGTGCCAGCAGCGTATCTAGCGGGGGCGACACCGGGGAGCTGTTTTTT CASSVSSGGDTGELFF
. medium-sized TRBJ2-3 TRBV9 TGTGCCAGCAGCGACTCGCGAGGAACAATAGATACGCAGTATTTT CASSDSRGTIDTQYF
. many TRBJ2-3 TRBV9 TGTGCCAGCAGCGTAGCGGGCAGGGGAGACACAGATACGCAGTATTTT CASSVAGRGDTDTQYF
. many TRBJ2-2 TRBV9 TGTGCCAGCAGCGTAGAGGGGGGAAGTGCGAACACCGGGGAGCTGTTTTTT CASSVEGGSANTGELFF
TRBD1 medium-sized TRBJ1-5 TRBV9 TGTGCCAGCAGCCTGGGACAGGCAGCAACCCCGATCCAGCCCCAGCATTTT CASSLGQAATPIQPQHF
. few TRBJ2-3 TRBV9 TGTGCCAGCAGCGGGGACACAGATACGCAGTATTTT CASSGDTDTQYF
TRBD2 medium-sized TRBJ2-1 TRBV9 TGTGCCAGCAGCGCTCCCGGGACTAGCTACAATGAGCAGTTCTTC CASSAPGTSYNEQFF
. medium-sized TRBJ1-5 TRBV21-1 TGTGCCAGCAGCACCGAACTTAGCAATCAGCCCCAGCATTTT CASSTELSNQPQHF